This T cell receptor beta chain came from a study of Ad26.COV2.S vaccination and SARS-CoV-2 variants. Overall study: The study gave Ad26.COV2.S intramuscularly, once or twice 56 days apart.

The repertoire was sequenced with immunoSEQ multiplex PCR; TCRdb's copy has only in-frame clones and lacks some. The sample lists about 410,000 clones, over 80% seen once, with around 1.7% in the top ten. The treatment was: some 20 received Ad26.COV2.S at low or high dose, single or two shots; five or six received placebo; per-sample allocation not given. Material that was analyzed had been drawn on day 63 after the first vaccine or placebo injection. Boston supplied an adult donor aged 18-55 years. Germline CDR1 reads GTSNPN; CDR2 reads SVGIG (reference sequence). Trimming removed 4 bases from V and 8 bases from J, with 14 bases in between. The CDR3 is made up of 13 amino acids.

V usage is TRBV30 and J usage is TRBJ1-4; D perhaps matches TRBD1 (5 bases). This TCR came from a person aged 18 to 65 who received the Ad26.COV2.S COVID-19 vaccine or a placebo. Material: peripheral blood, obtained in a trial of Ad26.COV2.S vaccine versus placebo. CDR3 sequence (DNA): TGTGCCTGGAAGCCGGGCTGGGGGGAAAAACTGTTTTTT. It specifies CAWKPGWGEKLFF.